Below are 29 T cell receptor beta chains sequenced from a single sample in a study of CD8+CD57+ T cells in acquired aplastic anemia. Genomic DNA acted as the template from which TCR beta VDJ combination and CDR3 sequence profiling were carried out. TCRdb called the reads again in MiXCR, with one record for every CDR3 protein. The sample contains roughly 220,000 distinct CDR3 sequences, 65% of which appear only once. Patients selected for sequencing had displayed CD8+CD57+ cell expansion by flow cytometry. The sample was sorted CD4+, CD8+, or CD8+CD57+ T cells (not recorded which) from PBMCs. Receptor source: a human donor with aplastic anemia.

This clonotype came up a few times. The chain has TRBV20-1 and TRBJ1-2, with D uncertain. Germline V gene sequence: CDR1 DFQATT, CDR2 SNEGSKA (reference sequence). Trimming pared 6 bases from V and 8 bases from J, leaving 19 bases between. CDR3 size: 13 residues. CDR3 loop: CSASTFREQGYTF. In nucleotides, the CDR3 is TGCAGTGCATCTACCTTCCGGGAGCAGGGCTACACCTTC.

The chain has TRBV6-4 and TRBJ2-3, with D uncertain. From germline, CDR1 is MRHNA and CDR2 SNTAGT. Trimming stripped 3 bases from V and 0 bases from J, with 10 bases between. The CDR3 contains 15 residues. CDR3 region: CASSDDPSSTDTQYF. DNA for the CDR3: TGTGCCAGCAGTGATGATCCTTCTAGCACAGATACGCAGTATTTT.

To note about this clonotype: One end of the junction does not line up with germline, which may come from a read error. The chain links TRBV7-7 to TRBJ2-5; the D call may be TRBD1 or TRBD2 (6 bases each). Germline V gives CDR1 SSHAT, CDR2 FNYEAQ (reference sequence). CDR3 length: 15 residues. The CDR3 is CASSLGAGRQETQYF. DNA for the CDR3: TGTGCTAGCAGCTTGGGGGCGGGGAGGCAAGAGACCCAGTACTTC.

Note on this clonotype: One end of the junction does not line up with germline, which may come from a read error. The chain carries TRBV15 and TRBJ1-4; possible D gene TRBD1, 5 bases. CDR1 LNHNV and CDR2 YYDKDF come from the germline V gene (reference sequence). This CDR3 region has 16 residues. The CDR3 loop reads CATSRHSYGANEKLFF. In DNA form, the CDR3 reads TGTGCCACCAGCAGACACTCTTATGGGGCTAATGAAAAACTGTTTTTC.

The chain recombines TRBV19 with TRBJ2-2; weak D call: TRBD1 (5 bases). V lost 3 bases and J lost 6, with 11 bases in between. The CDR3 is made up of 14 amino acids. Germline CDR1 reads LNHDA; CDR2 reads SQIVND (reference sequence). CDR3 nucleotides: TGTGCCAGTAGTATGACAGTTGTCTCCGGGGAGCTGTTTTTT. It is translated as CASSMTVVSGELFF.

The chain recombines TRBV2 with TRBJ1-5; tentative D call: TRBD1 (5 bases). V was pared by 3 bases and J by 0 bases, with 12 bases between. Looked up from germline, CDR1 is SNHLY and CDR2 is FYNNEI. CDR3 length: 16 amino acids. The CDR3 protein is CASSDDGGYSNQPQHF. The DNA for the CDR3 is TGTGCCAGCAGTGATGACGGGGGTTATAGCAATCAGCCCCAGCATTTT.

Note on this clonotype: Sequence at one end of the junction differs from germline and may be a read error. J is TRBJ2-7 and V is TRBV6-1; D is unresolved. Germline V gene lookup returns CDR1 MNHNS and CDR2 SASEGT. This CDR3 has 14 amino acids. Here the CDR3 DNA reads TGTGCCAGCAGGAACTGGGTCAGTGGCTACAAGCAGTACTTC. Translation: CASRNWVSGYKQYF.

In DNA, the CDR3 is TGCAGTGCTAGGGCCCTTAGCTTGGGCTACGAGCAGTACTTC. Its protein product is CSARALSLGYEQYF. V is TRBV20-1 and J is TRBJ2-7; D is unclear. Germline V lookup: CDR1 DFQATT, CDR2 SNEGSKA (reference sequence). CDR3 length: 14 residues. V was shortened by 3 bases and J by 3 bases, with 15 bases between the two germline ends.

This clonotype was seen only once. CDR3 loop: CASSTARGFVSPLHF. For the CDR3, the DNA is TGTGCCAGCAGCACCGCCCGGGGCTTTGTTTCACCCCTCCACTTT. The chain combines TRBV7-8 with TRBJ1-6; a weak D match, TRBD1 (5 bases). The CDR3 consists of 15 residues. The V end lost 5 bases, the J end lost 9 bases, and 17 bases lay between the germline ends. Germline values: CDR1 SGHVS, CDR2 FQNEAQ.

The chain recombines TRBV15 with TRBJ2-1; 13 positions match TRBD2. Per the germline V gene, CDR1 is LNHNV and CDR2 is YYDKDF (reference sequence). Germline trimming cut 3 bases from V and 5 bases from J; bases unmatched to any gene: 10. There are 18 residues in the CDR3. The chain's CDR3 is CATSSSRSGLAGNNEQFF. The CDR3 coding sequence is TGTGCCACCAGCAGCTCCAGGTCGGGACTAGCGGGAAACAATGAGCAGTTCTTC.

This clonotype has more than one count but fewer than ten. The gene calls are TRBV7-9 and TRBJ1-2; 8 bases fit TRBD1. The CDR3 is made up of 13 amino acids. Germline CDR1 is SEHNR and CDR2 is FQNEAQ (reference sequence). Germline trimming cut 4 bases from V and 8 bases from J; bases unmatched to any gene: 6. CDR3 coding DNA: TGTGCCAGCAGCTCGGCGCAGGGGGCCGGCTACACCTTC. Encoded protein: CASSSAQGAGYTF.

J is TRBJ2-1 and V is TRBV7-9, with 11 bases matching TRBD2. Germline V CDR1 and CDR2: SEHNR, FQNEAQ (reference sequence). V lost 3 bases, J lost 6 bases, and 7 bases stayed unmatched. This CDR3 spans 16 amino acids. CDR3 bases: TGTGCCAGCAGCTTTGGTCTAGCGGGGGGATCCAATGAGCAGTTCTTC. It codes for CASSFGLAGGSNEQFF. The full variable domain, completed using reference TRBV7-9 and TRBJ2-1, is DTGVSQNPRHKITKRGQNVTFRCDPISEHNRLYWYRQTLGQGPEFLTYFQNEAQLEKSRLLSDRFSAERPKGSFSTLEIQRTEQGDSAMYLCASSFGLAGGSNEQFFGPGTRLTVL.

J is TRBJ1-2 and V is TRBV2, with 8 bases aligning to TRBD1. Germline CDR1 is SNHLY and CDR2 is FYNNEI. The CDR3 spans 15 residues. The V segment lost 4 bases and the J segment 3 bases; nucleotides outside the gene matches: 7. For the CDR3, the DNA is TGTGCCAGCAGTGTGGGTCAGGGACAGGACTATGGCTACACCTTC. Translation gives CASSVGQGQDYGYTF.

This clonotype is classed as medium-sized (0.01 to 0.1%). The CDR3 loop is CASGPTSMGNGYTF. CDR3 DNA sequence: TGTGCCAGCGGGCCGACTTCAATGGGAAATGGCTACACCTTC. The rearrangement joins TRBV5-8 to TRBJ1-2; no definite D call. Germline loops: CDR1 SGHTS, CDR2 YDEGEE. The CDR3 sequence is 14 residues long. Trimming took 7 bases from V and 6 from J, leaving 19 bases between them.

The chain has TRBV2 and TRBJ2-7, with TRBD2 matching 10 bases. The length of the CDR3 is 15 residues. The germline gives CDR1 SNHLY, CDR2 FYNNEI. The J segment lost 4 bases and the V segment lost 1 base, leaving 4 bases of the junction unmatched. This chain's CDR3 is CASSEVASGRYEQYF. CDR3 DNA: TGTGCCAGCAGTGAAGTGGCTAGCGGGAGATACGAGCAGTACTTC. The full variable domain, rest sourced from reference TRBV2 and TRBJ2-7, is EPEVTQTPSHQVTQMGQEVILRCVPISNHLYFYWYRQILGQKVEFLVSFYNNEISEKSEIFDDQFSVERPDGSNFTLKIRSTKLEDSAMYFCASSEVASGRYEQYFGPGTRLTVT.

The V call is TRBV7-2, the J call TRBJ2-3; D assignment may be TRBD1 or TRBD2 (5 bases each). The CDR3 extends over 13 amino acids. From germline, CDR1 is SGHTA and CDR2 FQGNSA. V lost 5 bases, J lost 6 bases, and 12 bases lay in between. The CDR3 sequence: CASSLNWGDTQYF. For the CDR3, the DNA is TGTGCCAGCAGCCTCAATTGGGGGGATACGCAGTATTTT. Full variable domain (remainder filled in from reference TRBV7-2 and TRBJ2-3): GAGVSQSPSNKVTEKGKDVELRCDPISGHTALYWYRQSLGQGLEFLIYFQGNSAPDKSGLPSDRFSAERTGGSVSTLTIQRTQQEDSAVYLCASSLNWGDTQYFGPGTRLTVL.

This chain connects TRBV7-9 to TRBJ1-5; TRBD1 matches 10 bases. Germline V gene sequence: CDR1 SEHNR, CDR2 FQNEAQ (reference sequence). The trim removed 6 bases at V and 4 bases at J, leaving 3 bases unmatched. The CDR3 length is 14 residues. CDR3 in amino acids: CASSGDRGNQPQHF. The CDR3 bases are TGTGCCAGCAGTGGGGACAGGGGAAATCAGCCCCAGCATTTT.

The V call is TRBV2, the J call TRBJ1-1, with 7 bases matching TRBD1. Germline trimming cut 6 bases from V and 1 base from J; bases unmatched to any gene: 5. The CDR3 totals 14 residues. Germline V lookup: CDR1 SNHLY, CDR2 FYNNEI. Here the CDR3 reads CASRMDRSNTEAFF. The CDR3 bases are TGTGCCAGCAGGATGGACAGGTCGAACACTGAAGCTTTCTTT. Full variable domain (remainder filled in from reference TRBV2 and TRBJ1-1): EPEVTQTPSHQVTQMGQEVILRCVPISNHLYFYWYRQILGQKVEFLVSFYNNEISEKSEIFDDQFSVERPDGSNFTLKIRSTKLEDSAMYFCASRMDRSNTEAFFGQGTRLTVV.

V and J are TRBV29-1 and TRBJ2-3, with 9 bases lining up with TRBD2. V shed 4 bases, J shed 5 bases, and the junction held 4 bases outside the gene matches. The germline gives CDR1 SQVTM, CDR2 ANQGSEA. The CDR3 is made up of 13 amino acids. CDR3 DNA sequence: TGCAGCGTTGTTCCAGCGGGAGGAGATACGCAGTATTTT. It specifies CSVVPAGGDTQYF.

The V and J genes are TRBV2 and TRBJ2-3; D is possibly TRBD1 (5 bases). V lost 8 bases and J 2 bases, leaving 17 bases between the germline ends. Germline V gene data show CDR1 as SNHLY and CDR2 as FYNNEI. The CDR3 spans 15 residues. CDR3 sequence (DNA): TGTGCCAGCGCGAAAGACCAGGGTTACACAGATACGCAGTATTTT. It is translated as CASAKDQGYTDTQYF.

The V call is TRBV7-8, the J call TRBJ1-5; D call uncertain. V was trimmed by 1 base and J by 10 bases, leaving 11 bases between them. The germline V gene has CDR1 SGHVS and CDR2 FQNEAQ. This CDR3 comprises 13 residues. CDR3 residues: CASSLGSTGPQHF. The CDR3 DNA sequence: TGTGCCAGCAGCTTAGGGAGTACCGGCCCCCAGCATTTT.

In this sample, this clonotype is medium-sized. V is TRBV12-3 or TRBV12-4 and J is TRBJ2-7, with a tentative D call TRBD1 (5 bases). Trimming removed 3 bases at V and 5 bases at J, with 8 bases between. This CDR3 spans 12 amino acids. This CDR3 reads CASSLGRDEQYF. The CDR3 bases are TGTGCCAGCAGTTTGGGCAGGGACGAGCAGTACTTC.

The chain uses TRBV5-1 and TRBJ1-3, with unresolved D. V lost 0 bases and J lost 2, with 12 bases in between. Looked up from germline, CDR1 is SGHRS and CDR2 is YFSETQ. This CDR3 has 16 amino acids. The CDR3 DNA reads as TGCGCCAGCAGCTTGGGCAGACCTTCTACTGGAAACACCATATATTTT. It is translated as CASSLGRPSTGNTIYF. The complete variable domain, with remaining parts taken from reference TRBV5-1 and TRBJ1-3, reads KAGVTQTPRYLIKTRGQQVTLSCSPISGHRSVSWYQQTPGQGLQFLFEYFSETQRNKGNFPGRFSGRQFSNSRSEMNVSTLELGDSALYLCASSLGRPSTGNTIYFGEGSWLTVV.

The chain recombines TRBV6-6 with TRBJ2-1, with a tentative D call TRBD1 (5 bases). Trimming stripped 4 bases from V and 2 bases from J, with 12 bases between. Germline V gene data show CDR1 as MNHNY and CDR2 as SVGAGI (reference sequence). The CDR3 is made up of 15 amino acids. The CDR3 coding sequence is TGTGCCAGCAGTTTACAGGTGCCAACCTACAATGAGCAGTTCTTC. Protein product: CASSLQVPTYNEQFF.

This clonotype was observed a handful of times. The chain recombines TRBV18 with TRBJ1-2, with unresolved D. Germline values: CDR1 KGHSH, CDR2 LQKENI. Trimming took 3 bases from V and 2 from J, leaving 7 bases between them. CDR3 size: 13 residues. This CDR3 is CASSPSSNYGYTF. The CDR3, as DNA: TGTGCCAGCTCACCGTCATCAAACTATGGCTACACCTTC.

The rearrangement links TRBV9 to TRBJ2-5; 8 nucleotides line up with TRBD1. Unmatched junction bases numbered 2, after V lost 0 bases and J lost 4 bases. CDR3 length: 14 residues. Germline loops: CDR1 SGDLS, CDR2 YYNGEE. The chain's CDR3 is CASSVGQGRETQYF. As DNA, the CDR3 is TGTGCCAGCAGCGTAGGACAGGGGCGAGAGACCCAGTACTTC.

The rearrangement links TRBV6-6 to TRBJ2-3; TRBD2 matches at 12 bases. V lost 5 bases to trimming and J lost 6 bases; unmatched junction nucleotides: 9. The CDR3 has 16 amino acids. From germline, CDR1 is MNHNY and CDR2 SVGAGI (reference sequence). CDR3 region: CASSPRLAGAPDTQYF. The CDR3 nucleotides are TGTGCCAGCAGTCCTCGACTAGCGGGGGCACCGGATACGCAGTATTTT.

A note on this clonotype: One end of the junction does not line up with germline, which may come from a read error. V and J are TRBV24-1 and TRBJ2-3; TRBD1 aligns across 8 bases. This CDR3 spans 17 amino acids. CDR1 is KGHDR, CDR2 SFDVKD, per germline. The CDR3 coding sequence is TGTGCCACCAGCGATTCCTCCTTCGACAGGGGCGCAGATACGCAGTATTTT. Encoded protein: CATSDSSFDRGADTQYF.

This rearrangement joins TRBV27 to TRBJ1-1, with a possible D match to TRBD1 (5 bases). Germline V lookup: CDR1 MNHEY, CDR2 SMNVEV (reference sequence). V dropped 5 bases and J dropped 6 bases, with 13 bases sitting between them. The CDR3 loop spans 13 amino acids. CDR3 DNA sequence: TGTGCCAGCAGTGGAGCCGGACAAGCTGAAGCTTTCTTT. This codes for CASSGAGQAEAFF.